This TCR beta chain was sequenced during a study of shared clonotypes between healthy human individuals (dated by TCRdb to 2018 to 2021). Regarding the study in general: A couple of women and a few men aged 18 to 49 years were included in the cohort. Per donor, three plates each were used for CD4 naive and CD4 memory, two for CD8 naive, and one for CD8 memory. To estimate repertoire size and how much clonotype sharing occurs between individuals, the study deeply sequenced the blood TCR repertoires of roughly 5 healthy adults. To increase sequencing depth and limit assay-specific biases, TCR repertoire library preparation and sequencing were carried out by different laboratories using diverse techniques. Leukapheresis yielded between about 0.85 and 10 billion PBMCs per donor.

Using the deep immunoSEQ assay, TCR CDR3 regions were amplified from genomic DNA by multiplex PCR. Genomic DNA extracted from each cell subset was distributed evenly over all wells of several immunoSEQ 96-well plates, and each plate served as one replicate. For sorted subsets, about 200 ng genomic DNA, equal to 30,000 to 35,000 T cell genomes, was loaded into each replicate PCR. The purified libraries were quantified using a Qubit 3.0 fluorometer, sized with a Bioanalyzer 2100, and then quantified again using the KAPA Library Quantification kit. Every immunoSEQ 96-well plate was sequenced on a dedicated single-read 150-cycle Illumina NextSeq 550 flow cell. On the authors' methods: Because the immunoSEQ output held only junctional sequences and lacked quality scores, the filtering could not match the filtering applied to full-length reads. Sequences were annotated with PyIR, a Python wrapper for IgBLAST v1.9, and V/J genes and CDR3 were assigned using IMGT germline references. Reads were removed for weak V/J assignments (E-value above 1e-6), missing CDR3, stop codons, out-of-frame junctions, or ambiguous translated residues. V3J clonotypes were defined by identical inferred V gene, J gene, and CDR3 amino acid sequence. Percentage overlap between repertoires was computed as shared unique clonotypes divided by the size of the smaller repertoire. Repertoire richness was assessed with RTK rarefaction, the Chao1 estimator, and Recon v2.1 estimates of unobserved clonotypes. Generation probabilities for all TCRbeta clonotypes obtained by the gDNA method from a few donors were computed using OLGA. The clones in this table, taken by TCRdb from immuneACCESS, are in-frame only. Not every clone is retained; where verified, under half of the shortfall comes from an unresolved V gene, and the cause of the rest is unknown. That table is the source of V, J and clone size, and D and trimming were worked out from the DNA. Across this sample there are nearly 600,000 clones, with roughly 96% seen only once. 0.095% to 0.12% of the sample rests with the top ten.

CD8 naive samples were obtained by positive selection for CCR7 among CD45RO-negative cells, yielding a CD45RA+CCR7+ population from which TemRA cells were excluded. The donors were healthy, HIV-negative adults who had no recently reported acute infections or vaccinations. Only Caucasian adults living in Nashville, Tennessee, USA were represented among the donors. Blood was obtained by leukapheresis, after which PBMCs were separated by Ficoll-Histopaque density gradient centrifugation and cryopreserved in liquid nitrogen vapor phase. Purity and quantity of every magnetically sorted T cell population were checked by analytical flow cytometry. Genomic DNA was isolated from every sorted fraction and measured by UV absorbance on a Nanodrop 2000c. The paper's findings and limits, for the study overall: Based on pairwise subsampling, the degree of clonotype sharing among donors was expected to be affected by sequencing depth. The small number of donors limited the genetic and exposure-history diversity represented. About 5% of naive CD4, 3.5% of naive CD8, approximately 2% of memory CD4, and more than 0.35% of memory CD8 clonotypes were shared across several donors. Even with the large sequencing depth, rarefaction of the sorted-subset datasets indicated that sequencing was incomplete. Sampling was restricted to blood, and TCR repertoires in tissue are likely to differ from TCR repertoires in blood. Compared with non-shared clonotypes, the clonotypes found in all four sorted-subset donors had higher generation probabilities. Estimated clonotype richness was generally larger for naive than for memory subsets.

CDR1 SGDLS and CDR2 YYNGEE are derived from the germline V gene. The CDR3 starts with the cysteine, ends with the phenylalanine, and has 13 residues. Only the CDR3 region is kept as DNA, spanning 39 bases read in frame from base 1. V is reduced by 0 bases and J by 7 bases, leaving a spacing of 8 bases between them. With respect to this clone: The antigen it binds to is not known. The sample holds no much larger clone one base away, and base qualities are not on file. Other DNA sequences of this sample code for an identical CDR3.

The TCR sequence derives from a woman aged 25 to 39 in good health. Rearrangement joined TRBV9 to TRBJ1-5, with no confidently assigned D gene. Sequencing was done on a sample of naive CD8+ T cells sorted from blood. What the cell subset or site label conveys for this sample: CD45RA+CCR7+. The CDR3 has the sequence CASSVGGGQPQHF. The nucleotides are TGTGCCAGCAGCGTAGGGGGAGGGCAGCCCCAGCATTTT. With the rest looked up from the reference TRBV9 and TRBJ1-5 genes rather than sequenced, the full variable domain is DSGVTQTPKHLITATGQRVTLRCSPRSGDLSVYWYQQSLDQGLQFLIQYYNGEERAKGNILERFSAQQFPDLHSELNLSSLELGDSALYFCASSVGGGQPQHFGDGTRLSIL.